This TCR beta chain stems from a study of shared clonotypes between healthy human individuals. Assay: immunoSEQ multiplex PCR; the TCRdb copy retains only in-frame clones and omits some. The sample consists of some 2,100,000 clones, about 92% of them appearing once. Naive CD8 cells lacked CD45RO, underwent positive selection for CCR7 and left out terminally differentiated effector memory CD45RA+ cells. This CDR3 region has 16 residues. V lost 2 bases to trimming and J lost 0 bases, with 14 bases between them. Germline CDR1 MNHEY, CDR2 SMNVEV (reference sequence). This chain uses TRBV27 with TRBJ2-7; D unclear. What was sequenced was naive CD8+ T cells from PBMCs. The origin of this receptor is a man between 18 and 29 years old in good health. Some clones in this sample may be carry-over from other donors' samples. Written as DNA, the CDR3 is TGTGCCAGCAGTTTAGAGTGGCAGCCAAGCTCCTACGAGCAGTACTTC. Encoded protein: CASSLEWQPSSYEQYF.